This TCR beta chain was captured by sequencing in a study of cytomegalovirus exposure and HLA in healthy donors. The junction had 1 base not matched to a gene; V was cut back by 4 bases and J by 1 base. Germline V CDR1 and CDR2: SGHRS, YFSETQ. The CDR3 extends over 13 amino acids. PCR amplification relied on 60 Vbeta primers (plus 13 Jbeta primers). The assay was immunoSEQ multiplex PCR, and TCRdb's table has in-frame clones only and misses some. Its table lists some 180,000 clones. These donors, healthy bone marrow donors, were studied. Sequencing used PBMCs. The TCR was taken from a man aged 25-45 years in good health and CMV-seronegative. The V and J genes are TRBV5-1 and TRBJ2-5; 7 nucleotides align to TRBD1. CDR3 in amino acids: CASSRDSQETQYF. The CDR3 region has the DNA TGCGCCAGCAGCCGGGACAGCCAAGAGACCCAGTACTTC.